The text below deals with one T cell receptor (beta chain). Its antigen remains unidentified. The data derive from a study of T cells after yellow fever vaccination. Study in general: With SMART-Seq v4 Ultra Low Input, the fractions containing low cell numbers were prepared.

Germline CDR1 is MNHEY and CDR2 is SMNVEV (reference sequence). V was cut by 8 bases and J by 11 bases, with 13 bases left in between. The CDR3 totals 12 residues. Study outcomes and limitations: Reappearing after the booster were most of the clones from primary vaccination (roughly 95% CD4, 88% CD8).

TCRdb reprocessed the 5' RACE reads with MiXCR, giving one entry per CDR3 protein. The repertoire holds hundreds of thousands of distinct CDR3 sequences, with roughly 22% as singletons. This clonotype was obtained from a man aged 18-30 years who received the YFV17D yellow fever vaccine. The material sequenced was PBMCs, taken approximately 22 days after the first yellow fever vaccination. The chain couples TRBV27 to TRBJ1-6, with D possibly being TRBD1 (5 bases). The CDR3 DNA follows: TGTGCCAGCCGTAGGGGTCTTGCACCCCTCCACTTT. Amino acids: CASRRGLAPLHF.